Below are 21 T cell receptor beta chains sequenced from a single sample in a study of T-cell reconstitution after alpha-beta-depleted transplantation in children. Unique molecular identifiers were incorporated during preparation of the TCRbeta library. TCRdb independently ran MiXCR on the PCR reads; one entry per CDR3 protein. The sample lists 750,000 to 950,000 distinct CDR3 sequences, 15% to 20% occurring once. Sequencing was performed on PBMCs, mostly from graft donor cells, taken 360 days after TCRalphabeta/CD19-depleted stem cell transplant. The source is a male patient aged 10 to 17 who had a stem cell transplant for acute lymphoblastic leukemia, so the T cells may come from the graft donor.

This clonotype has a handful of counts. V gene TRBV12-3 or TRBV12-4 combines with J gene TRBJ1-5, with D unclear. V was trimmed by 7 bases and J by 5 bases, leaving 18 bases between them. This CDR3 is built from 15 residues. The CDR3 loop reads CASTESRTIDQPQHF. CDR3 sequence (DNA): TGTGCCAGCACCGAGAGTCGTACAATAGATCAGCCCCAGCATTTT.

The table lists this clonotype with many counts. The chain joins TRBV24-1 to TRBJ2-6; no reliable D call. V was shortened by 2 bases and J by 3 bases, with 13 bases between the two germline ends. CDR1 is KGHDR, CDR2 SFDVKD, per germline. The CDR3 loop spans 17 amino acids. The CDR3 sequence is CATSDSEVSIGANVLTF. CDR3 nucleotide sequence: TGTGCCACCAGTGATTCCGAGGTTTCGATTGGGGCCAACGTCCTGACTTTC.

The V and J genes are TRBV4-1 and TRBJ2-7; no firm D call. This CDR3 is 14 amino acids long. Trimming removed 4 bases at V and 4 bases at J, with 14 bases between. Germline V gives CDR1 MGHRA, CDR2 YSYEKL. CDR3 residues: CASSPTRGPYEQYF. The CDR3 nucleotides read TGCGCCAGCAGCCCCACTCGCGGACCGTACGAGCAGTACTTC.

The count of this clonotype is one. This chain connects TRBV20-1 to TRBJ1-6; 9 bases map to TRBD1. CDR3 size: 13 residues. Germline trimming cut 3 bases from V and 10 bases from J; bases unmatched to any gene: 4. Germline CDR1 and CDR2: DFQATT and SNEGSKA (reference sequence). Here the CDR3 reads CSASGTGQSPLHF. CDR3 in DNA: TGCAGTGCTAGCGGGACAGGGCAATCACCCCTCCACTTT.

This clonotype occurred a few times. The rearrangement links TRBV24-1 to TRBJ2-1; D is possibly TRBD2 (6 bases). This CDR3 is 15 amino acids long. Germline CDR1 reads KGHDR; CDR2 reads SFDVKD. V lost 0 bases and J 5 bases, leaving 10 bases between the germline ends. The chain's CDR3 is CATSDLPGGNNEQFF. The CDR3 DNA sequence: TGTGCCACCAGTGATTTGCCTGGCGGGAACAATGAGCAGTTCTTC.

This clonotype has more than one count but fewer than ten. The V gene is TRBV11-2, the J gene TRBJ2-3; D gene unclear. Germline lookup yields CDR1 SGHAT and CDR2 FQNNGV. The CDR3 has 16 amino acids. Between the trimmed V and J ends, which lost 3 bases and 0 bases, there was a span of 13 bases. The CDR3, as DNA: TGTGCCAGCAGCTTCCTCAGCCCCCCTAGCACAGATACGCAGTATTTT. The encoded protein is CASSFLSPPSTDTQYF.

V and J are TRBV27 and TRBJ2-7; D is ambiguous. The CDR3 has 15 amino acids. With 6 bases removed from V and 2 bases from J, the gap between germline ends came to 17 bases. CDR1 and CDR2 (germline): MNHEY, SMNVEV (reference sequence). The CDR3 loop is CASRARRWRTYEQYF. As DNA, the CDR3 is TGTGCCAGCAGGGCCCGTCGGTGGCGGACCTACGAGCAGTACTTC.

The rearrangement joins TRBV23-1 to TRBJ1-4, with a weak D call TRBD1 (5 bases). TRBV23-1 is known as an ORF, though its function is uncertain. The CDR3 totals 15 residues. The V end was cut by 6 bases, the J end by 7 bases, with 18 bases between. CDR3 sequence: CASRHRDARSEKLFF. CDR3 nucleotide sequence: TGCGCCAGCAGACACCGGGACGCAAGGAGTGAAAAACTGTTTTTT.

The chain carries TRBV7-3 and TRBJ1-1; D gene uncertain. The CDR3 runs 14 residues. The V end was cut by 6 bases, the J end by 3 bases, with 14 bases between. Germline CDR1 and CDR2: SGHTA and FQGTGA. The CDR3 protein is CASSSHSGDTEAFF. CDR3 DNA: TGTGCCAGCAGTTCTCATAGTGGGGACACTGAAGCTTTCTTT. The full variable domain, completed using reference TRBV7-3 and TRBJ1-1, is GAGVSQTPSNKVTEKGKYVELRCDPISGHTALYWYRQSLGQGPEFLIYFQGTGAADDSGLPNDRFFAVRPEGSVSTLKIQRTERGDSAVYLCASSSHSGDTEAFFGQGTRLTVV.

J is TRBJ2-1 and V is TRBV29-1; D gene uncertain. V was clipped by 5 bases and J by 9 bases, with 11 bases between them. The CDR3 extends over 11 amino acids. Germline values: CDR1 SQVTM, CDR2 ANQGSEA. The CDR3 spells CSVISTTEQFF. CDR3 DNA sequence: TGCAGCGTTATAAGTACGACTGAGCAGTTCTTC.

This clonotype was detected a few times. The chain carries TRBV27 and TRBJ2-7; no clear D gene. The V end lost 3 bases, the J end lost 0 bases, and 9 bases lay between the germline ends. CDR1 is MNHEY, CDR2 SMNVEV, per germline (reference sequence). The CDR3 contains 14 residues. The chain's CDR3 is CASSFRPLSYEQYF. CDR3 bases: TGTGCCAGCAGTTTCCGACCCCTCTCCTACGAGCAGTACTTC.

The chain is built from TRBV11-1 and TRBJ2-2, with 8 bases aligning to TRBD2. V was clipped by 1 base and J by 0 bases; unmatched bases: 7. This CDR3 is built from 18 residues. Germline V gene data show CDR1 as SGHAT and CDR2 as FQDESV (reference sequence). CDR3 sequence: CASSLDPVAGSNTGELFF. In nucleotides, the CDR3 is TGTGCCAGCAGCTTAGATCCCGTAGCGGGGTCGAACACCGGGGAGCTGTTTTTT.

The CDR3 is CAISEFKATSTDTQYF. The DNA of the CDR3 is TGTGCCATCAGTGAGTTCAAAGCCACTAGCACAGATACGCAGTATTTT. This chain connects TRBV10-3 to TRBJ2-3; D uncertain. The CDR3 covers 16 residues. Trimming shortened V by 1 base and J by 0 bases, and 11 bases separated the two germline ends. CDR1 is ENHRY and CDR2 is SYGVKD in the germline V gene.

The chain links TRBV12-3 or TRBV12-4 to TRBJ2-1, with 11 bases that match TRBD2. The CDR3 is made up of 14 amino acids. After removal of 8 bases from V and 7 bases from J, the junction contained 7 bases not matched to a gene. The DNA of the CDR3 is TGTGCCAGCGGGACTAGCGGAGGCAGGAATGAGCAGTTCTTC. Encoded protein: CASGTSGGRNEQFF.

The chain links TRBV7-3 to TRBJ2-5, with 9 bases lining up with TRBD2. Trimming removed 1 base from V and 5 bases from J; junction bases left unmatched: 5. The CDR3 consists of 15 residues. Germline CDR1 is SGHTA and CDR2 is FQGTGA. The DNA of the CDR3 is TGTGCCAGCAGCTTAATGGTAGCGGGAGAGGAGACCCAGTACTTC. Residues: CASSLMVAGEETQYF. Full variable domain (rest looked up from reference TRBV7-3 and TRBJ2-5): GAGVSQTPSNKVTEKGKYVELRCDPISGHTALYWYRQSLGQGPEFLIYFQGTGAADDSGLPNDRFFAVRPEGSVSTLKIQRTERGDSAVYLCASSLMVAGEETQYFGPGTRLLVL.

This clonotype was observed a few times. The J gene is TRBJ1-6, the V gene TRBV12-3 or TRBV12-4; no firm D call. V lost 3 bases, J lost 11 bases, and 5 bases lay in between. The CDR3 runs 11 residues. DNA for the CDR3: TGTGCCAGCAGTTTTCGCGCACCCCTCCACTTT. Amino acid sequence: CASSFRAPLHF.

The chain uses TRBV4-1 and TRBJ2-1; D tentatively fits TRBD1 or TRBD2 (5 bases each). Germline CDR1 is MGHRA and CDR2 is YSYEKL. V lost 3 bases and J lost 4, with 28 bases in between. There are 20 residues in the CDR3. The CDR3 DNA sequence: TGCGCCAGCAGCCAGGGACCTCGTAACCCGGGCGGGTCAAGATACAATGAGCAGTTCTTC. Encoded protein: CASSQGPRNPGGSRYNEQFF.

Here the CDR3 DNA reads TGTGCCAGTTCACAGGGGCAGAATGGCTACACCTTC. Encoded protein: CASSQGQNGYTF. J is TRBJ1-2 and V is TRBV12-3 or TRBV12-4, with 7 bases fitting TRBD1. The CDR3 covers 12 residues. V lost 9 bases and J lost 6; bases outside the gene matches: 7.

The rearrangement uses TRBV6-1 and TRBJ1-2, with D perhaps matching TRBD1 (6 bases). Germline V CDR1 and CDR2: MNHNS, SASEGT. Trimming removed 9 bases at V and 1 base at J, with 12 bases between. CDR3 size: 13 residues. The CDR3 DNA is TGTGCCAGTGGACAGTCGTTTAACTATGGCTACACCTTC. Its translation: CASGQSFNYGYTF.

The chain couples TRBV15 to TRBJ1-5; D may be TRBD1 (6 bases). Germline loops: CDR1 LNHNV, CDR2 YYDKDF (reference sequence). V dropped 0 bases and J dropped 0 bases, with 12 bases sitting between them. This CDR3 region has 17 residues. The CDR3 DNA reads TGTGCCACCAGCAGAGATCGGACAGTTAATAGCAATCAGCCCCAGCATTTT. Amino acids: CATSRDRTVNSNQPQHF.

There are a few counts of this clonotype. The genes are TRBV6-1 and TRBJ2-1; weak D call: TRBD2 (5 bases). Trimming took 5 bases from V and 4 from J, leaving 15 bases between them. Per germline, CDR1 MNHNS and CDR2 SASEGT. The CDR3 runs to 15 residues. The CDR3 DNA is TGTGCCAGCAGTCGTAAGCGGAAGGGATACAATGAGCAGTTCTTC. Translating it yields CASSRKRKGYNEQFF.